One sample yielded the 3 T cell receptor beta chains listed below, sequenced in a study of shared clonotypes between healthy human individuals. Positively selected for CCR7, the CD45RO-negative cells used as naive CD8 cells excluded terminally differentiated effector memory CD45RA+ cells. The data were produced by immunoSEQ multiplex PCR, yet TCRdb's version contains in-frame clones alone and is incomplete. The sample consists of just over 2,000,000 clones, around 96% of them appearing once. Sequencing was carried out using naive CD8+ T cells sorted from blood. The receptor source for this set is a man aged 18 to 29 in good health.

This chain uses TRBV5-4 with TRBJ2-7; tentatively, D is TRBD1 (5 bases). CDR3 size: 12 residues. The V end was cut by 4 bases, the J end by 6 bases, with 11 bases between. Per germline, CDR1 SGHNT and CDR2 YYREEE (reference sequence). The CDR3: CASSQGGPEQYF. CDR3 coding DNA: TGTGCCAGCAGCCAGGGCGGTCCCGAGCAGTACTTC.

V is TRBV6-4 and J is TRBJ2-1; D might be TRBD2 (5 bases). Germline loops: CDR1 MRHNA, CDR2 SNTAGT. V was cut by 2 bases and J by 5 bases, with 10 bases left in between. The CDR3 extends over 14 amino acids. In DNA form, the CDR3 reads TGTGCCAGCAGTGACCCCCTCGGGAACAATGAGCAGTTCTTC. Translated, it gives CASSDPLGNNEQFF.

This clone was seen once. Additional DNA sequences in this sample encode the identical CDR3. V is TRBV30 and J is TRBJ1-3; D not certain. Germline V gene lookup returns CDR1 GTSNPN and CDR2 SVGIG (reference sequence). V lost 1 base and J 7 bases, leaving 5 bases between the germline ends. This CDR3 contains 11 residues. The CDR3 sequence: CAWSEGNTIYF. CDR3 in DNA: TGTGCCTGGAGTGAGGGTAACACCATATATTTT.